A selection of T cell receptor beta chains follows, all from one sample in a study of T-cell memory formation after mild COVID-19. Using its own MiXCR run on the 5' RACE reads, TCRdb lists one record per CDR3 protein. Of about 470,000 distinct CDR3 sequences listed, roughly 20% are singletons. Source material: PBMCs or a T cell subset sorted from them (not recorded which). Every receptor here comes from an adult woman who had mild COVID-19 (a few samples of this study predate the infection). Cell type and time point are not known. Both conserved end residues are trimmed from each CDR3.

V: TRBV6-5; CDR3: ASSYSLTWVTYNEQF
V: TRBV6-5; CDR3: ASSPPRGGSEAF
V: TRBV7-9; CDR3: ASRLSASQETQY
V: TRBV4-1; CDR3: ASSRPGQKLSYNEQF
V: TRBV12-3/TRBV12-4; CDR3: ASSLARRVINYNEQF
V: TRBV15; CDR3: ATGPGGETGELF
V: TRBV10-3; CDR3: AISESEGASTQY
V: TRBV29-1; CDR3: SVGGGQIYEQY
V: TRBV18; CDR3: ASSPPRDSDFTGELF
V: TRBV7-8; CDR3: ASSLADRDYGYT
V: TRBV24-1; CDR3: ATSEGSSNQPQH
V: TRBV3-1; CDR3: ASSQGSGVAQF
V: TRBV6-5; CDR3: ASTQRAGVSYEQY
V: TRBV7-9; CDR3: ASSLGHSNQPQH
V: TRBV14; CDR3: ASSQFQSSYEQY
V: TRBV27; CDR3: ASSFLLAGGYNEQF
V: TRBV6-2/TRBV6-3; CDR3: ASSYSRRNTEAF
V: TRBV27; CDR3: ASSRLGTGVSYEQY
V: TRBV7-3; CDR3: ASSLSPGGYYEQY
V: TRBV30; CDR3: AKGQTPYEQY
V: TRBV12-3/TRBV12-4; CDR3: ASSGPGLASNEQF
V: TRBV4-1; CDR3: ASSQLGTEAF
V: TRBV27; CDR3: ASSLRARLGGMNTEAF
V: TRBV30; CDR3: AWNIDRGRDGYT
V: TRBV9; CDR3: ASSIGQTHNYGYT
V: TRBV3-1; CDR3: ASSQGANVLT
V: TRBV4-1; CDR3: ASSRDVFQETQY
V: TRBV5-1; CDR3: ASNPWRATDTQY
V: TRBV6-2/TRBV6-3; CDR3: ASSSPGQGAYEAF
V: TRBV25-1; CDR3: ASRSGGSYEQY
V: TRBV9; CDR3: ASSDLLDEQF
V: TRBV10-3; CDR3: AISDQSRHSGNTIY
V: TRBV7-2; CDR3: ASSLEISPTDTQY
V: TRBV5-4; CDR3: ASSLTEPNTEAF
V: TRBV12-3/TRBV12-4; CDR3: ASSVSGRGFYNEQF
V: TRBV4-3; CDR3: ASSQEPGQGIPDTQY